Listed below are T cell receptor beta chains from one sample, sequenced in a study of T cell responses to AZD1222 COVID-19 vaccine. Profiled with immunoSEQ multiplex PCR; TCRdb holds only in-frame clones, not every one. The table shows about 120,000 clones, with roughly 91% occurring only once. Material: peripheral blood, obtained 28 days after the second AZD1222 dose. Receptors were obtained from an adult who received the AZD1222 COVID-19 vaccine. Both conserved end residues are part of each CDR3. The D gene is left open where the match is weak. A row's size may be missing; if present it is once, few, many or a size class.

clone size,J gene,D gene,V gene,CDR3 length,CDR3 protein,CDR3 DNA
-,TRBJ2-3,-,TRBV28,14,CASSSGGGTDTQYF,TGTGCCAGCAGCTCTGGAGGGGGCACAGATACGCAGTATTTT
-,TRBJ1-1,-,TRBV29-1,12,CSVVPQASEAFF,TGCAGCGTTGTGCCCCAGGCCAGCGAAGCTTTCTTT
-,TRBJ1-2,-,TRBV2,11,CASQKDYGYTF,TGTGCCAGTCAGAAAGACTATGGCTACACCTTC
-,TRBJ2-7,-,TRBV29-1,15,CSVEKTGTRPYEQYF,TGCAGCGTTGAAAAAACCGGGACGCGCCCCTACGAGCAGTACTTC
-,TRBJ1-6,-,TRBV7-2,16,CASSFPTGTGSSPLHF,TGTGCCAGCAGCTTTCCTACAGGGACGGGATCTTCACCCCTCCACTTT
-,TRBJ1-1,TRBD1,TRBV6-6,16,CATLKGQGQMNTEAFF,TGTGCCACCCTAAAGGGACAGGGACAAATGAACACTGAAGCTTTCTTT
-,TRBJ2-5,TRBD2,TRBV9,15,CASTTSGGPGETQYF,TGTGCCAGCACCACTAGCGGGGGGCCAGGAGAGACCCAGTACTTC
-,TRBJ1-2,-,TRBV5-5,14,CASSPGVWGDGYTF,TGTGCCAGCAGCCCCGGGGTCTGGGGCGATGGCTACACCTTC
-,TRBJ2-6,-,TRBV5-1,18,CASSVKRVVPSGANVLTF,TGCGCCAGCAGCGTTAAAAGGGTCGTTCCCTCTGGGGCCAACGTCCTGACTTTC
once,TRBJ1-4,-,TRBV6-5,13,CASSYGPEQKLFF,TGTGCCAGCAGTTACGGCCCCGAGCAAAAACTGTTTTTT
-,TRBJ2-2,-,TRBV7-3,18,CASSPLGGDSRGTGELFF,TGTGCCAGCAGCCCTCTAGGGGGGGACAGTCGGGGCACCGGGGAGCTGTTTTTT
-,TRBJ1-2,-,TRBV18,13,CASSPSYKEGYTF,TGTGCCAGCTCACCATCTTACAAGGAGGGCTACACCTTC
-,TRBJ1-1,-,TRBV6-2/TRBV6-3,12,CASSYIRDEAFF,TGTGCCAGCAGTTACATCAGGGACGAAGCTTTCTTT
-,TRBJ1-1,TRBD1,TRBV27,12,CASSSPGQKAFF,TGTGCCAGCAGTTCCCCGGGACAGAAAGCTTTCTTT
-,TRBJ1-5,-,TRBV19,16,CASSIDSGYHNQPQHF,TGTGCCAGTAGTATAGACAGTGGGTATCACAATCAGCCCCAGCATTTT
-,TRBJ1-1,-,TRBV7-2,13,CASSSQLYTEAFF,TGTGCCAGCAGCTCCCAATTGTACACTGAAGCTTTCTTT
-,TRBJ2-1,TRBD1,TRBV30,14,CAWSGQGNFNEQFF,TGTGCCTGGAGTGGACAGGGGAACTTCAATGAGCAGTTCTTC
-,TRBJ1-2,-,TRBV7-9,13,CASSHDSWYGYTF,TGTGCCAGCAGCCACGACAGTTGGTATGGCTACACCTTC
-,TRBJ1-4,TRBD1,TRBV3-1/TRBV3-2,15,CASSLRTGNNEKLFF,TGTGCCAGCAGCTTACGGACAGGGAATAATGAAAAACTGTTTTTT
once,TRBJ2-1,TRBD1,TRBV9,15,CASSVGQGRYNEQFF,TGTGCCAGCAGCGTGGGACAGGGTAGGTACAATGAGCAGTTCTTC
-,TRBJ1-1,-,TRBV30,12,CAWNRRETEAFF,TGTGCCTGGAATAGGCGGGAAACTGAAGCTTTCTTT
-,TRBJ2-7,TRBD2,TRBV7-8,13,CASSFLGGNEQYF,TGTGCCAGCAGCTTTCTCGGGGGGAACGAGCAGTACTTC
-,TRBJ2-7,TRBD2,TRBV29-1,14,CSVRSGRDSYEQYF,TGCAGCGTTAGGAGCGGGAGGGACTCCTACGAGCAGTACTTC
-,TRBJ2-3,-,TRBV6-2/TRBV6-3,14,CASSYSRKPDTQYF,TGTGCCAGCAGTTACTCGAGGAAGCCAGATACGCAGTATTTT
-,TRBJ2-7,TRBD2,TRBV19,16,CASSIDAGTSHYEQYF,TGTGCCAGTAGTATAGATGCCGGGACTAGTCACTACGAGCAGTACTTC
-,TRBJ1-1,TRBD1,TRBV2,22,CASNEPSGTGGEVRAQNTEAFF,TGTGCCAGCAATGAACCATCCGGGACAGGGGGCGAGGTAAGGGCCCAGAACACTGAAGCTTTCTTT
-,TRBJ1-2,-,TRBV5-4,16,CASSLAGAGPNYGYTF,TGTGCCAGCAGCTTGGCCGGGGCGGGCCCTAACTATGGCTACACCTTC
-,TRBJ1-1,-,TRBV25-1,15,CASGFGTPIGTEAFF,TGTGCCAGCGGTTTTGGGACTCCAATTGGCACTGAAGCTTTCTTT
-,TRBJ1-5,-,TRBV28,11,CASATSEPQHF,TGTGCCAGCGCTACCTCCGAGCCCCAGCATTTT
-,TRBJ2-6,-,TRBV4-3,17,CASSAAHRVSGANVLTF,TGCGCCAGCAGTGCCGCTCACAGGGTTTCTGGGGCCAACGTCCTGACTTTC
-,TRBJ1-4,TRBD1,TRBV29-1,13,CSATAGGNEKLFF,TGCAGCGCGACCGCAGGGGGTAATGAAAAACTGTTTTTT
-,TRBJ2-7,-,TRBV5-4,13,CASSPKPGSEQYF,TGTGCCAGCAGCCCAAAGCCGGGTTCCGAGCAGTACTTC
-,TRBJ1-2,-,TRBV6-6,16,CASSYSGPRDNYGYTF,TGTGCCAGCAGTTACTCGGGTCCGAGGGATAACTATGGCTACACCTTC
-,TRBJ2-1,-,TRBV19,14,CASREGRGLGEQFF,TGTGCCAGTAGGGAGGGGCGGGGGCTAGGGGAGCAGTTCTTC
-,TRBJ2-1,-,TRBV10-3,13,CAIRDGREHEQFF,TGTGCCATCAGAGACGGCAGGGAGCATGAGCAGTTCTTC
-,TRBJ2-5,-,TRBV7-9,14,CASSPLGTEETQYF,TGTGCCAGCAGCCCCCTAGGGACTGAAGAGACCCAGTACTTC
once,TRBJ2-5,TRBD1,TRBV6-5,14,CASSPGQGRETQYF,TGTGCCAGCAGTCCGGGACAGGGTCGAGAGACCCAGTACTTC
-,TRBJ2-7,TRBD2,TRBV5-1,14,CASSPGGYSYEQYF,TGCGCCAGCAGCCCGGGGGGGTACTCCTACGAGCAGTACTTC
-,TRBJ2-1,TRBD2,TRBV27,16,CASSLLTSGGGDEQFF,TGTGCCAGCAGTTTATTGACTAGCGGGGGTGGGGATGAGCAGTTCTTC
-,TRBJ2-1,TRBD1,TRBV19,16,CASSISSGQGANEQFF,TGTGCCAGTAGTATTTCATCGGGACAGGGGGCAAATGAGCAGTTCTTC
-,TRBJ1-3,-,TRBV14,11,CASSHTASIYF,TGTGCCAGCAGCCATACGGCGTCCATATATTTT
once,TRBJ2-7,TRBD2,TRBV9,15,CASSVGGRGTYEQYF,TGTGCCAGCAGCGTTGGCGGGAGAGGGACCTACGAGCAGTACTTC
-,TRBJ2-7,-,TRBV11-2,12,CASSLHIYEQYF,TGTGCCAGCAGCTTGCATATCTACGAGCAGTACTTC